The T cell receptor (beta chain) described here comes from a study of beta chain features in type 1 diabetes. The germline gives CDR1 SGHTA, CDR2 FQGNSA. The CDR3 consists of 12 residues. The collection from each donor was one heparinised blood draw averaging roughly 0.12 L. Sorting with CD45RO/CCR7/CD25/CD127/CD95/CD27 yielded naive, central memory, regulatory and stem-like memory CD4+ cells. Only a few counts were recorded for this clone. Its antigen is unknown. Study findings and constraints: All four CD4+ subsets from Type 1 diabetes patients carried moderately but significantly shorter TCRB CDR3s.

Expressed TCRB transcripts were sequenced because the isolated RNA had all been reverse transcribed beforehand. TCRdb keeps only in-frame clones here, not all; method: immunoSEQ multiplex PCR. The table lists 300,000 to 350,000 clones, 12% to 15% of them singletons. V is TRBV7-2 and J is TRBJ2-5; D remains unclear. The J call may not be correct, given that the DNA end is closer to TRBJ2-7. This TCR was recovered from a man aged 25 to 40 in good health. Input material: central memory CD4+ T cells from blood. The DNA for the CDR3 is TGTGCCAGCAGCTTAGTTCTTTACGAGCAGTACTTC. Its translation is CASSLVLYEQYF.